This TCR beta chain stems from a study of cytomegalovirus exposure and HLA in healthy donors. The J segment lost 5 bases and the V segment lost 1 base, leaving 7 bases of the junction unmatched. CDR1 and CDR2 (germline): SGHTA, FQGNSA. The CDR3 is 16 residues long. On this clone itself: No antigen is known for it.

Study observations and caveats: Associated with cytomegalovirus, according to the listing, were around 170 TCR beta chains.

Method: immunoSEQ multiplex PCR; TCRdb's copy keeps in-frame clones and lacks some. The data show about 250,000 clones, over 75% seen once. Sequencing input: PBMCs. V is TRBV7-2 and J is TRBJ2-5; 10 bases line up with TRBD1. The sequence was obtained from a man aged 18 to 30 in good health and CMV-seropositive. In DNA form, the CDR3 reads TGTGCCAGCAGCTTAGGAGGGACAGGGGTTAAGGAGACCCAGTACTTC. This translates into CASSLGGTGVKETQYF.